The clone carrying this TCR beta chain came up a few times. The antigen is undetermined. 5'RACE template switching produced TCR cDNA carrying a universal primer site and UMIs. TCRdb reprocessed the 5' RACE reads via MiXCR and lists one record per CDR3 protein. Here the sample spans under 100,000 distinct CDR3 sequences, about 5.8% being singletons. This sample was included in a study of T cells after yellow fever vaccination. Whole-study context: The authors prepared low-cell-number fractions using SMART-Seq v4 Ultra Low Input. Study-level findings and limits: CD4 and CD8 compartments shared a small share of clonotypes, likely from convergent recombination. Reappearance after the booster was observed for most primary-vaccination clones (about 95% CD4, less than 90% CD8).

Material: CD8+ T cells sorted from PBMCs, obtained 10 days after the yellow fever booster vaccination. This clonotype originated in a man aged 18-30 years who received the YFV17D yellow fever vaccine.

The CDR3: CSVRHLNYGYTF. The CDR3, as DNA: TGCAGCGTCCGACACCTTAACTATGGCTACACCTTC. The V call is TRBV29-1, the J call TRBJ1-2; D unresolved. The CDR3 totals 12 residues. Per the germline V gene, CDR1 is SQVTM and CDR2 is ANQGSEA. Trimming stripped 6 bases from V and 1 base from J, with 9 bases between.